A single T cell receptor beta chain is shown here with its context. Amplification of TCR beta CDR3 regions was performed using RNA transcripts as template. A set of HTBI primers served as the primers for a first-round RT-PCR of the TCR CDR3. TCRdb re-called the multiplex PCR reads through MiXCR, storing one row per CDR3 protein. The table shows 700,000 to 950,000 distinct CDR3 sequences, with 35% occurring only once. It was around 10 ml of fresh peripheral blood that supplied the PBMCs. The data are from a study of T cells in Graves' hyperthyroidism and ophthalmopathy. The germline V gene encodes CDR1 MNHEY and CDR2 SMNVEV (reference sequence). Losses at the gene ends were 0 bases for V and 8 bases for J; bases not matched to a gene: 4. The CDR3 is 15 residues long.

This chain links TRBV27 with TRBJ1-6; 7 bases align to TRBD1. Sequences were obtained from blood. This TCR was sampled from a middle-aged woman with Graves' hyperthyroidism. CDR3: CASSLSGTDYSPLHF. CDR3 coding DNA: TGTGCCAGCAGTTTATCTGGGACAGACTATTCACCCCTCCACTTT.